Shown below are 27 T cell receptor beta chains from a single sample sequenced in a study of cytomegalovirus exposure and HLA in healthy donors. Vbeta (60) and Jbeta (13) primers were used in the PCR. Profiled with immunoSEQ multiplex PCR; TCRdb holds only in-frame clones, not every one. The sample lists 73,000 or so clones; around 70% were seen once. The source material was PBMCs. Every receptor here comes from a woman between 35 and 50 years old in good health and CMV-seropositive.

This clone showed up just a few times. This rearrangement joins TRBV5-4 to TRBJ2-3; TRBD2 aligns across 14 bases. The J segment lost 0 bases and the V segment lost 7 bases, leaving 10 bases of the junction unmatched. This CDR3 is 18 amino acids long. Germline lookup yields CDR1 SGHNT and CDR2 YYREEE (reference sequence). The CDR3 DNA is TGTGCCAGCCACGGACTAGCGGGAGGATTAGGCAGCACAGATACGCAGTATTTT. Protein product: CASHGLAGGLGSTDTQYF.

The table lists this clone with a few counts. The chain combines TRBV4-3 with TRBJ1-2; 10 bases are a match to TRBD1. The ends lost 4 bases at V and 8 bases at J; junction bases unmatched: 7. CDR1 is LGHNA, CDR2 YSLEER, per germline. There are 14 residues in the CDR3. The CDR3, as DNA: TGCGCCAGCAGCCCCGGGACAGGGGAAACGGGCTACACCTTC. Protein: CASSPGTGETGYTF.

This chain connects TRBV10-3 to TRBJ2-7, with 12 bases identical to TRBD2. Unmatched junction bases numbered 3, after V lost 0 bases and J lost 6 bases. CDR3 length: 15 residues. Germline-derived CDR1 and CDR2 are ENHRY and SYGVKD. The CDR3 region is CAISESTSGSREQYF. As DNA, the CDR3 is TGTGCCATCAGTGAGTCGACTAGCGGGAGCCGCGAGCAGTACTTC.

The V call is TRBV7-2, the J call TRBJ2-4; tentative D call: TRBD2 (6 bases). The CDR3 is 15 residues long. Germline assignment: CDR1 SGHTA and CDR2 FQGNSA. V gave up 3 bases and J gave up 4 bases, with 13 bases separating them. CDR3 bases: TGTGCCAGCAGCTTGTCCGGGGGATCTAAAAACATTCAGTACTTC. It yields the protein CASSLSGGSKNIQYF.

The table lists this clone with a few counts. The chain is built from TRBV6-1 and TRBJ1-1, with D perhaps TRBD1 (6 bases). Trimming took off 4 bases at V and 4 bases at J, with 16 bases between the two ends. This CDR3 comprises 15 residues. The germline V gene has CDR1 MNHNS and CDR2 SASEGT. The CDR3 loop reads CASSAWSGAVTEAFF. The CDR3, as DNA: TGTGCCAGCAGTGCATGGTCAGGGGCTGTCACTGAAGCTTTCTTT.

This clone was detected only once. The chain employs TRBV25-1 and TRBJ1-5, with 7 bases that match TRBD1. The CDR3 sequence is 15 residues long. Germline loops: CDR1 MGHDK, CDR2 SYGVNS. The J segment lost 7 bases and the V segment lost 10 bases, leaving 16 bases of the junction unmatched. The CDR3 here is CATAQTGEAGQPQHF. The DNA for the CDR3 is TGTGCCACCGCCCAAACAGGGGAGGCAGGGCAGCCCCAGCATTTT.

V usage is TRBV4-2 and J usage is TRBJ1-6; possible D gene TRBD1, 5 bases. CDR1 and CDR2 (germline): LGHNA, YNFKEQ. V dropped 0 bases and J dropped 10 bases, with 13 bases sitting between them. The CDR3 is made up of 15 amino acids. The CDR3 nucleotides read TGTGCCAGCAGCCAAGATTCAGGGCCGAGATCACCCCTCCACTTT. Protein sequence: CASSQDSGPRSPLHF.

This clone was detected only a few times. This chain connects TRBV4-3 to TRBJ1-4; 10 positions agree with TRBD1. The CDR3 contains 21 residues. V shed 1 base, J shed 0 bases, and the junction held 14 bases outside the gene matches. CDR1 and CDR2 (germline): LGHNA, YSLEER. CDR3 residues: CASSQANRRDRGKATNEKLFF. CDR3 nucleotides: TGCGCCAGCAGCCAAGCTAACCGCAGGGACAGGGGAAAGGCAACTAATGAAAAACTGTTTTTT.

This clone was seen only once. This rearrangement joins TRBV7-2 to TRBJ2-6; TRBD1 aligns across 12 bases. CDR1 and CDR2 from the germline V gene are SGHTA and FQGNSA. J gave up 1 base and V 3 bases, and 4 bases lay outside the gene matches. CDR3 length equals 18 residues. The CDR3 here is CASSFRDRGLSGANVLTF. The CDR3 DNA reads TGTGCCAGCAGCTTCCGGGACAGGGGGCTTTCTGGGGCCAACGTCCTGACTTTC.

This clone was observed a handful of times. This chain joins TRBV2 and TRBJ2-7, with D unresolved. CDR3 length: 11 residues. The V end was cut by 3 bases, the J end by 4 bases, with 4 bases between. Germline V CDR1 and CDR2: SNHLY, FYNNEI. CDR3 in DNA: TGTGCCAGCAGTGATACTTACGAGCAGTACTTC. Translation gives CASSDTYEQYF. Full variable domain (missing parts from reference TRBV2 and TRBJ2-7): EPEVTQTPSHQVTQMGQEVILRCVPISNHLYFYWYRQILGQKVEFLVSFYNNEISEKSEIFDDQFSVERPDGSNFTLKIRSTKLEDSAMYFCASSDTYEQYFGPGTRLTVT.

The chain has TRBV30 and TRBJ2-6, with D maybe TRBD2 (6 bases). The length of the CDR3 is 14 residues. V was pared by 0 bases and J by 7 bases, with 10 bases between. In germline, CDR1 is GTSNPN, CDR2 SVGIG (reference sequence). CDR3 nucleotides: TGTGCCTGGAGTGTGTCGGGGGATGCCAACGTCCTGACTTTC. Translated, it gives CAWSVSGDANVLTF.

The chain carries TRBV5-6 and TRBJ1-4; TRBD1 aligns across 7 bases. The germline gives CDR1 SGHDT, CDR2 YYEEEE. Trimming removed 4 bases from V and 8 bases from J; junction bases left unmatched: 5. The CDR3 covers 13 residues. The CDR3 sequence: CASSAQDREKLFF. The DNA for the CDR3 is TGTGCCAGCAGCGCCCAGGACAGGGAAAAACTGTTTTTT.

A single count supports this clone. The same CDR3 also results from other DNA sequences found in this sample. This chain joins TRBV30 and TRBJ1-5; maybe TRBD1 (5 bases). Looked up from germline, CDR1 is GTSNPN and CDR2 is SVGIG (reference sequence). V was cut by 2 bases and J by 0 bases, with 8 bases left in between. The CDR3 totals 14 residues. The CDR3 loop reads CAWSTGYSNQPQHF. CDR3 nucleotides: TGTGCCTGGAGTACAGGTTATAGCAATCAGCCCCAGCATTTT.

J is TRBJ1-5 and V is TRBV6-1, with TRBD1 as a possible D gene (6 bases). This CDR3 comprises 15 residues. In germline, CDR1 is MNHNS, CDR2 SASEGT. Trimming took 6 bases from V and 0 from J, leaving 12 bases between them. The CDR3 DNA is TGTGCCAGCAGATTCGACAGGTTTAGCAATCAGCCCCAGCATTTT. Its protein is CASRFDRFSNQPQHF.

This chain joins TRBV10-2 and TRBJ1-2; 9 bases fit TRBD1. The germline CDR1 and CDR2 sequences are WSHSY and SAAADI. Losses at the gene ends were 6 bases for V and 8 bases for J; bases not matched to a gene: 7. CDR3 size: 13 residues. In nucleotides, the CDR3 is TGCGCCAGCAGCCGGGACAGGGCTACCGGCTACACCTTC. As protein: CASSRDRATGYTF.

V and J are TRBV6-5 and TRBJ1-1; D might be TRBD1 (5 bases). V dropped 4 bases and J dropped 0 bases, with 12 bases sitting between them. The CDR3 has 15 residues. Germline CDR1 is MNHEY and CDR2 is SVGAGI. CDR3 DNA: TGTGCCAGCAGTTCCCTACAGGTCATGAACACTGAAGCTTTCTTT. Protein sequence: CASSSLQVMNTEAFF.

CDR3 bases: TGTGCCAGCAGTTACCCCGGGAGGATGAACACTGAAGCTTTCTTT. This sequence encodes CASSYPGRMNTEAFF. The chain uses TRBV6-5 and TRBJ1-1; no definite D call. Germline CDR1 MNHEY, CDR2 SVGAGI. Trimming removed 2 bases from V and 0 bases from J, with 10 bases in between. The CDR3 sequence is 15 residues long.

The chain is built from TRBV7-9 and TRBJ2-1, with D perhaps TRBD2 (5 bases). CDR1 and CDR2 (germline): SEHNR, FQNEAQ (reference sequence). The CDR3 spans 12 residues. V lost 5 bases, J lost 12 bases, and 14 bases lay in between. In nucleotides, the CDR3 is TGTGCCAGCAGCCGCATGGGAGAGTGGCAGTTCTTC. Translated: CASSRMGEWQFF.

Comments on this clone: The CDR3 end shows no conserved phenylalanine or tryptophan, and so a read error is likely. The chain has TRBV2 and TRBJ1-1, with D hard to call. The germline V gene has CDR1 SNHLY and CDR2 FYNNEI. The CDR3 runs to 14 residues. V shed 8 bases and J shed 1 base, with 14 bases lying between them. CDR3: CASVSANRNTEAFV. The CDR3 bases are TGTGCCAGCGTGTCAGCCAACAGGAACACTGAAGCTTTCGTT.

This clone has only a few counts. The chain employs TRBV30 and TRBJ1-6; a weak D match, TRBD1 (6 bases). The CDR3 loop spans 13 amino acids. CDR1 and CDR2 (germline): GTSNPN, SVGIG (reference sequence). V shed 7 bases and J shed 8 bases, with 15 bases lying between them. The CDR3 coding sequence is TGTGCCTACTCGGACAGCGATTATTCACCCCTCCACTTT. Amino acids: CAYSDSDYSPLHF. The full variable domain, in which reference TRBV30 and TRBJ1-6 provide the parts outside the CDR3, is SQTIHQWPATLVQPVGSPLSLECTVEGTSNPNLYWYRQAAGRGLQLLFYSVGIGQISSEVPQNLSASRPQDRQFILSSKKLLLSDSGFYLCAYSDSDYSPLHFGNGTRLTVT.

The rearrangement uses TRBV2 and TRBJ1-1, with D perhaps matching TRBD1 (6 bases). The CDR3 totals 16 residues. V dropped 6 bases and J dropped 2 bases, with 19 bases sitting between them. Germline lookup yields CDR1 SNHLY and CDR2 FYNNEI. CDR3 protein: CASRAEGEGLNTEAFF. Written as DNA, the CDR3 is TGTGCCAGCAGGGCTGAGGGGGAAGGGCTCAACACTGAAGCTTTCTTT.

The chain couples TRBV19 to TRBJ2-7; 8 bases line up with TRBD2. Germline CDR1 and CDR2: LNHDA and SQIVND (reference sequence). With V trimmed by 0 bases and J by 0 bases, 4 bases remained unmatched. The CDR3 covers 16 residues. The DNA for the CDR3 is TGTGCCAGTAGTATAGACGTAGCGGGAAGCTCCTACGAGCAGTACTTC. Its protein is CASSIDVAGSSYEQYF. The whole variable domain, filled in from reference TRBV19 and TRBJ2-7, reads DGGITQSPKYLFRKEGQNVTLSCEQNLNHDAMYWYRQDPGQGLRLIYYSQIVNDFQKGDIAEGYSVSREKKESFPLTVTSAQKNPTAFYLCASSIDVAGSSYEQYFGPGTRLTVT.

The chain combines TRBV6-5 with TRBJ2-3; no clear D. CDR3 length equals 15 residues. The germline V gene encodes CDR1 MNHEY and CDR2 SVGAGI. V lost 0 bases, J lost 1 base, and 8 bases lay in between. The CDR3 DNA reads TGTGCCAGCAGTTACTCGCGGTGGGGCACAGATACGCAGTATTTT. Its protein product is CASSYSRWGTDTQYF.

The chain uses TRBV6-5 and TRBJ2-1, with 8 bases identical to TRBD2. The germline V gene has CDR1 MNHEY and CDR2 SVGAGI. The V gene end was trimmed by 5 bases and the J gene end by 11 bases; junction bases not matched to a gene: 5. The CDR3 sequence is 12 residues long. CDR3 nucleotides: TGTGCCAGCAGTAGCGGGGGCGAAAAGCAGTTCTTC. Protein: CASSSGGEKQFF.

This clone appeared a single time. CDR3 residues: CASGRGSPPYEQYF. For the CDR3, the DNA is TGTGCCAGCGGACGCGGGTCCCCTCCCTACGAGCAGTACTTC. This chain links TRBV27 with TRBJ2-7, with D tentatively TRBD2 (5 bases). V was cut by 8 bases and J by 2 bases, with 16 bases left in between. From germline, CDR1 is MNHEY and CDR2 SMNVEV (reference sequence). The CDR3 length is 14 residues.

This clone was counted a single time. Here the CDR3 reads CASSAPGGNTIYF. The CDR3 DNA reads TGTGCCAGCAGCGCACCGGGTGGAAACACCATATATTTT. The gene calls are TRBV2 and TRBJ1-3, with D unresolved. V lost 6 bases, J lost 3 bases, and 9 bases lay in between. Germline V lookup: CDR1 SNHLY, CDR2 FYNNEI. The CDR3 contains 13 residues.

DNA for the CDR3: TGTGCCAGCAGTAGCGGGAGCGATACGCAGTATTTT. Its protein product is CASSSGSDTQYF. V usage is TRBV28 and J usage is TRBJ2-3, with 8 bases identical to TRBD2. Germline CDR1 reads MDHEN; CDR2 reads SYDVKM. Trimming took 5 bases from V and 6 from J; bases not matched to a gene: 1. The CDR3 spans 12 residues.